The sequence of this T cell receptor beta chain was determined in a study of blood T cell repertoires in COVID-19. Study-level information: The samples span acute and convalescent COVID-19 from the United States, Italy and Spain. Sources were T cells, B-cell-depleted T cells, or PBMCs; the material itself was cDNA or gDNA.

As originally analysed: Reference gene primers were amplified, and this amplification served to estimate nucleated cell counts. Generated by immunoSEQ multiplex PCR, the TCRdb table keeps only in-frame clones and is missing some. The V and J calls and clone size are taken from that table; D and trimming were inferred from the DNA. The sample contains about 62,000 clones, 80% to 90% of which appear only once. What was sequenced was peripheral blood. This clonotype was sampled from a woman aged 80 or over with acute or convalescent COVID-19.

The DNA for the CDR3 is TGTGCCAGCAGTGCTCGCACAGGGGTGAGCACTGAAGCTTTCTTT. It specifies CASSARTGVSTEAFF. The genes are TRBV6-4 and TRBJ1-1; 7 nucleotides line up with TRBD1. The CDR3 is 15 residues long. V lost 4 bases and J lost 4; bases outside the gene matches: 9. Germline V CDR1 and CDR2: MRHNA, SNTAGT.